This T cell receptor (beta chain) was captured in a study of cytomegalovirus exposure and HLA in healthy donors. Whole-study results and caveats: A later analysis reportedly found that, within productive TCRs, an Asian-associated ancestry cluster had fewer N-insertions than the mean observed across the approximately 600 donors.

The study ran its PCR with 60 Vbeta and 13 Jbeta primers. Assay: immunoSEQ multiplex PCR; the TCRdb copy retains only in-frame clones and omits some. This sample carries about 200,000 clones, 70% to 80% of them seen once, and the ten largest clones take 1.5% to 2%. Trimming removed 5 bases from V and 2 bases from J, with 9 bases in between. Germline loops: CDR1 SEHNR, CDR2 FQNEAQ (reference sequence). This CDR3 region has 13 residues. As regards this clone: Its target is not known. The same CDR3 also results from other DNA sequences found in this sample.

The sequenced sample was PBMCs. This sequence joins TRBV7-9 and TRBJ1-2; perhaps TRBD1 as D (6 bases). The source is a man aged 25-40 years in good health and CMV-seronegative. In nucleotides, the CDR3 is TGTGCCAGCAGCAGAGGACAGAACTATGGCTACACCTTC. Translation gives CASSRGQNYGYTF.